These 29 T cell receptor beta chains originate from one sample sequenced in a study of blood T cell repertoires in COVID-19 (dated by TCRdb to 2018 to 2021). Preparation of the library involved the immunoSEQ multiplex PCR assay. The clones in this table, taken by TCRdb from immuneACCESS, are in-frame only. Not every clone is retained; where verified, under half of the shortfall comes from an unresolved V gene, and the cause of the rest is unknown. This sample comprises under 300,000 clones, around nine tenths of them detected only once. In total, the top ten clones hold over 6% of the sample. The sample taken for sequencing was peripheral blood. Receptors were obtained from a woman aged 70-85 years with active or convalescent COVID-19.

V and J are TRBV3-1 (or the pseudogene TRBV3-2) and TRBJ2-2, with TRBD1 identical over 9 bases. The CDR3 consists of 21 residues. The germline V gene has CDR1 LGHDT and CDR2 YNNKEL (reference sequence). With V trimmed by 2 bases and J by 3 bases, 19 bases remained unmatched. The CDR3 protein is CASSQPARDREMPEHTGELFF. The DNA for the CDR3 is TGTGCCAGCAGCCAACCTGCCCGGGACAGGGAAATGCCAGAGCACACCGGGGAGCTGTTTTTT.

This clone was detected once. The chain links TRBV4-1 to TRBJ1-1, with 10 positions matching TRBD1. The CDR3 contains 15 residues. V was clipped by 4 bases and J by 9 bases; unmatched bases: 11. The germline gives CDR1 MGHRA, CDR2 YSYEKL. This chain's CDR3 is CASSLPTGGYPKAFF. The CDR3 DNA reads TGCGCCAGCAGCCTTCCGACAGGGGGCTATCCCAAAGCTTTCTTT.

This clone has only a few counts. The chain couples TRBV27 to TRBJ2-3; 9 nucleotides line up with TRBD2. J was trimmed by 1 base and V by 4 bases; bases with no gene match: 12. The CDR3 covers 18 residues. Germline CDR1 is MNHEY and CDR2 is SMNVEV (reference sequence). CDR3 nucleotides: TGTGCCAGCAGTTCCCTTAGCGGGGGTATCCGGGGCACAGATACGCAGTATTTT. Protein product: CASSSLSGGIRGTDTQYF.

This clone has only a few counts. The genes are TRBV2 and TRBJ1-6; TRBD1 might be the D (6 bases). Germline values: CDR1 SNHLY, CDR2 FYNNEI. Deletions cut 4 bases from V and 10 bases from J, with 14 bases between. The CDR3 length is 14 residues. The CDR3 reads CASSVLGQLSPLHF. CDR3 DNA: TGTGCCAGCAGTGTTCTCGGACAGCTATCACCCCTCCACTTT. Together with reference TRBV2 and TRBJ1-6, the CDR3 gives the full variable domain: EPEVTQTPSHQVTQMGQEVILRCVPISNHLYFYWYRQILGQKVEFLVSFYNNEISEKSEIFDDQFSVERPDGSNFTLKIRSTKLEDSAMYFCASSVLGQLSPLHFGNGTRLTVT.

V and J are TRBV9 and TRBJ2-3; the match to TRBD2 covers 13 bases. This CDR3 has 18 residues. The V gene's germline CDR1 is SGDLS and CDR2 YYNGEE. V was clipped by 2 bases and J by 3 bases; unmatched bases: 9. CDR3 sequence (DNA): TGTGCCAGCAGCGTTTCCTCCGGGACTAGCGGGGCAACAGATACGCAGTATTTT. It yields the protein CASSVSSGTSGATDTQYF. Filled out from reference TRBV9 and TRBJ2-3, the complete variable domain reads DSGVTQTPKHLITATGQRVTLRCSPRSGDLSVYWYQQSLDQGLQFLIQYYNGEERAKGNILERFSAQQFPDLHSELNLSSLELGDSALYFCASSVSSGTSGATDTQYFGPGTRLTVL.

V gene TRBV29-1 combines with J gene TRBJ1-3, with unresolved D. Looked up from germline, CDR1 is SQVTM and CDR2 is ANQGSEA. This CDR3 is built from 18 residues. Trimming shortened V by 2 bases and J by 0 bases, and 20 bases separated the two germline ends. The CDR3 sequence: CSVELAIPRRSSGNTIYF. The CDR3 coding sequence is TGCAGCGTTGAACTAGCGATACCTCGGCGTAGCTCTGGAAACACCATATATTTT.

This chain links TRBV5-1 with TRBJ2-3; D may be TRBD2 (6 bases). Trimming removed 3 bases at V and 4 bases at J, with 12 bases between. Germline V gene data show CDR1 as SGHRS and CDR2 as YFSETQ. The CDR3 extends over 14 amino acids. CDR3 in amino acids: CASSSTSLPDTQYF. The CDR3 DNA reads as TGCGCCAGCAGCTCAACTAGCCTGCCAGATACGCAGTATTTT.

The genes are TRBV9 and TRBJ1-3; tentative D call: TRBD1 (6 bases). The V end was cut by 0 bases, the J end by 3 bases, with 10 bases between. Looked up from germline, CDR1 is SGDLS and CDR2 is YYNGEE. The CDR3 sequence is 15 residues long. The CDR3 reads CASSVGGRGGNTIYF. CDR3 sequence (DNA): TGTGCCAGCAGCGTAGGGGGGCGCGGTGGAAACACCATATATTTT.

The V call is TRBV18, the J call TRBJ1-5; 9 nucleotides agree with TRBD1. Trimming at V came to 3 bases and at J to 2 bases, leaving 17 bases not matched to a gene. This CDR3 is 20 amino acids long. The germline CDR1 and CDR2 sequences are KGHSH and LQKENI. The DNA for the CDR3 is TGTGCCAGCTCACCGACACAAGGGACAGGGTCTCAGCGCGGCAATCAGCCCCAGCATTTT. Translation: CASSPTQGTGSQRGNQPQHF.

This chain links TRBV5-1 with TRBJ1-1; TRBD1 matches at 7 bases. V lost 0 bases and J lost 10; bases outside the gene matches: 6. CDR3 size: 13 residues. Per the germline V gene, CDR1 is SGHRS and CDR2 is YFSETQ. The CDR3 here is CASSLGDRGRAFF. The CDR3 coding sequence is TGCGCCAGCAGCTTGGGGGACAGAGGTAGAGCTTTCTTT. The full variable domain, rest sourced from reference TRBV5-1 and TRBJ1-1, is KAGVTQTPRYLIKTRGQQVTLSCSPISGHRSVSWYQQTPGQGLQFLFEYFSETQRNKGNFPGRFSGRQFSNSRSEMNVSTLELGDSALYLCASSLGDRGRAFFGQGTRLTVV.

For the CDR3, the DNA is TGTGCCAGCAGCTTCACGTCTAGCGGGGGCAATGAGCAGTTCTTC. This encodes CASSFTSSGGNEQFF. The chain uses TRBV5-4 and TRBJ2-1; 10 nucleotides line up with TRBD2. Trimming took 2 bases from V and 6 from J; bases not matched to a gene: 5. CDR1 is SGHNT, CDR2 YYREEE, per germline (reference sequence). The CDR3 covers 15 residues.

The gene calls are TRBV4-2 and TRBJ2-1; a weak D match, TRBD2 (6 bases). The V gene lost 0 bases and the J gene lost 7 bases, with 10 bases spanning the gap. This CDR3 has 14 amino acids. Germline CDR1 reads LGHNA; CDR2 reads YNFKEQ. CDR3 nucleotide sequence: TGTGCCAGCAGCCAAGATCGCGGGGAAAATGAGCAGTTCTTC. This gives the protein CASSQDRGENEQFF.

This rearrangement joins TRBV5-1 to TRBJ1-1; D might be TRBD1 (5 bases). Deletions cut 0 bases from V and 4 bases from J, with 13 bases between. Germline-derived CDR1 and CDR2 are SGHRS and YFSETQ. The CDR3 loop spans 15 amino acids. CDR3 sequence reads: CASSLARGVGTEAFF. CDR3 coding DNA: TGCGCCAGCAGCTTGGCGCGGGGGGTCGGCACTGAAGCTTTCTTT.

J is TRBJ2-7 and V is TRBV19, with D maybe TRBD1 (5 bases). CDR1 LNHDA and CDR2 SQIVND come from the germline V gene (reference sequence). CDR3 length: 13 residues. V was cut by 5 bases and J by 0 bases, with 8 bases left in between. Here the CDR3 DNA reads TGTGCCAGTAGTGAGCAGGGCTCCTACGAGCAGTACTTC. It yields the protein CASSEQGSYEQYF.

CDR3 sequence reads: CASRLQGKSNQPQHF. CDR3 in DNA: TGTGCCAGCAGGCTACAGGGTAAAAGCAATCAGCCCCAGCATTTT. The V call is TRBV6-5, the J call TRBJ1-5; a possible D gene is TRBD1 (6 bases). Trimming shortened V by 6 bases and J by 1 base, and 13 bases separated the two germline ends. Germline V CDR1 and CDR2: MNHEY, SVGAGI. There are 15 residues in the CDR3.

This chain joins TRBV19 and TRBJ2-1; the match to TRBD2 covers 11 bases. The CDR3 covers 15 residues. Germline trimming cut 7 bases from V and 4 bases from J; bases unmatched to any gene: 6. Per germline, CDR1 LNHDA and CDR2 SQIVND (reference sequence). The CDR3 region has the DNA TGTGCCAGTACCTCCGGGACTAGCGGATACAATGAGCAGTTCTTC. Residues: CASTSGTSGYNEQFF. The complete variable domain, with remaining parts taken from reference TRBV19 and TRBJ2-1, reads DGGITQSPKYLFRKEGQNVTLSCEQNLNHDAMYWYRQDPGQGLRLIYYSQIVNDFQKGDIAEGYSVSREKKESFPLTVTSAQKNPTAFYLCASTSGTSGYNEQFFGPGTRLTVL.

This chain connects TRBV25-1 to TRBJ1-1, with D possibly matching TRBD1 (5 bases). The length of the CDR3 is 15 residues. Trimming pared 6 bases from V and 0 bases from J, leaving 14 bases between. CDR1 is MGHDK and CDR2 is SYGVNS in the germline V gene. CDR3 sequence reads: CASRQTGLLNTEAFF. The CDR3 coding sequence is TGTGCCAGCAGACAAACGGGACTCTTGAACACTGAAGCTTTCTTT.

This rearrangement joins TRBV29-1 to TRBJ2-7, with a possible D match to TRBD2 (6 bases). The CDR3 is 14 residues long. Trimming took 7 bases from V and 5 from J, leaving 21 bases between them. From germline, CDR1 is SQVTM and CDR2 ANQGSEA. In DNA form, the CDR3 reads TGCAGCGCCCGTTGGGGAGGCCCTGGCCACGAGCAGTACTTC. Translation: CSARWGGPGHEQYF.

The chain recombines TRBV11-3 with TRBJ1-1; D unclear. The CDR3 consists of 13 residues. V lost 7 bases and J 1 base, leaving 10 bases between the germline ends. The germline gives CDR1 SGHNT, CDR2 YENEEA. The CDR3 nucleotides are TGTGCCAGCATGGGCATGGGGAACACTGAAGCTTTCTTT. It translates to CASMGMGNTEAFF.

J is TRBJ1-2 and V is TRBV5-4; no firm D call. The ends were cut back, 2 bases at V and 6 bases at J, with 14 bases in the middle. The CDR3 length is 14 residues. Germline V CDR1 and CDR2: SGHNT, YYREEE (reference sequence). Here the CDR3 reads CASSFSAGSNGYTF. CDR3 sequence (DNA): TGTGCCAGCAGCTTCTCAGCGGGCAGCAATGGCTACACCTTC.

CDR3 amino acids: CASSYSAVGNQPQHF. The DNA for the CDR3 is TGTGCCAGCAGTTACTCGGCTGTGGGCAATCAGCCCCAGCATTTT. The rearrangement links TRBV6-5 to TRBJ1-5, with no clear D. This CDR3 is 15 amino acids long. Germline-derived CDR1 and CDR2 are MNHEY and SVGAGI. V was pared by 0 bases and J by 2 bases, with 8 bases between.

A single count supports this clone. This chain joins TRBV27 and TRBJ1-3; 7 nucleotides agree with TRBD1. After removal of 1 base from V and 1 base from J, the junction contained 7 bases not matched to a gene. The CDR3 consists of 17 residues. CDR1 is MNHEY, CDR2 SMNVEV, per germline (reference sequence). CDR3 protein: CASSLLGYRGSGNTIYF. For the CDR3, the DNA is TGTGCCAGCAGTTTATTGGGGTACAGGGGATCTGGAAACACCATATATTTT.

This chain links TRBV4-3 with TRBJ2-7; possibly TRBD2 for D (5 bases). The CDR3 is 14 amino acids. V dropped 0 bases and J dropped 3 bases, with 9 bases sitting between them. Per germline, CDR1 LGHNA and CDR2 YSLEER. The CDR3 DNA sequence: TGCGCCAGCAGCCAAGAACCGGGAAGCTACGAGCAGTACTTC. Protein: CASSQEPGSYEQYF.

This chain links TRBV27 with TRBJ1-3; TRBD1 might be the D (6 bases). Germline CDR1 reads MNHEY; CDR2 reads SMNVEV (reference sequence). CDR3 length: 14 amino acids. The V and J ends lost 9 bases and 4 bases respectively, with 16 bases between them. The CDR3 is CASSRGTEGNTIYF. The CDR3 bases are TGTGCCAGTTCTAGGGGGACGGAAGGAAACACCATATATTTT.

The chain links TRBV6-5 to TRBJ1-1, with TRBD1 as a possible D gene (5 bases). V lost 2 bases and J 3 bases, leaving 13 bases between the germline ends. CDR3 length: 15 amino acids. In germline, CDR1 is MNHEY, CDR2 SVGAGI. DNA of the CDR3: TGTGCCAGCAGTTACACGCAACAGGTGGACACTGAAGCTTTCTTT. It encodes CASSYTQQVDTEAFF.

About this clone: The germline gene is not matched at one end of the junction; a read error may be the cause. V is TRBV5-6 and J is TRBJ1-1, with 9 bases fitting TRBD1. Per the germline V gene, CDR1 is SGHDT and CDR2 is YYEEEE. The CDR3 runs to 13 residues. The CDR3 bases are TGTGCCAGCAGCTTGGTGGCGGGACAGGGAGGGCCGTTT. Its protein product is CASSLVAGQGGPF.

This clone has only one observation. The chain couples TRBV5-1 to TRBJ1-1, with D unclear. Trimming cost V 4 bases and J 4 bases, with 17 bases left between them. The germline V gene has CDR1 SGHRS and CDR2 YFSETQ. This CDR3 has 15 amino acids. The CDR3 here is CASSPARGVATEAFF. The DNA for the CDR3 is TGCGCCAGCAGCCCAGCCCGCGGGGTGGCCACTGAAGCTTTCTTT. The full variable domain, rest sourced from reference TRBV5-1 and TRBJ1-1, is KAGVTQTPRYLIKTRGQQVTLSCSPISGHRSVSWYQQTPGQGLQFLFEYFSETQRNKGNFPGRFSGRQFSNSRSEMNVSTLELGDSALYLCASSPARGVATEAFFGQGTRLTVV.

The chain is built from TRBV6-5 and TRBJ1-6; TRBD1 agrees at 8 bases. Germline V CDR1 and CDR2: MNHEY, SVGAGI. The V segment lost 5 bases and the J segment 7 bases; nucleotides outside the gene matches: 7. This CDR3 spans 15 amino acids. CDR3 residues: CASSPLGQGNSPLHF. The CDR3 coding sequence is TGTGCCAGCAGTCCCCTCGGACAGGGAAATTCACCCCTCCACTTT.

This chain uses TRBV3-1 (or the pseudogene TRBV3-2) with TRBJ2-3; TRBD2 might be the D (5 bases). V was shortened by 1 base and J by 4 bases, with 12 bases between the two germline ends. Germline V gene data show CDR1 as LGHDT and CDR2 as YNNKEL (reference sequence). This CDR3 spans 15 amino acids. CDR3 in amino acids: CASSQANPGADTQYF. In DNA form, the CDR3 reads TGTGCCAGCAGCCAAGCAAACCCCGGGGCAGATACGCAGTATTTT.